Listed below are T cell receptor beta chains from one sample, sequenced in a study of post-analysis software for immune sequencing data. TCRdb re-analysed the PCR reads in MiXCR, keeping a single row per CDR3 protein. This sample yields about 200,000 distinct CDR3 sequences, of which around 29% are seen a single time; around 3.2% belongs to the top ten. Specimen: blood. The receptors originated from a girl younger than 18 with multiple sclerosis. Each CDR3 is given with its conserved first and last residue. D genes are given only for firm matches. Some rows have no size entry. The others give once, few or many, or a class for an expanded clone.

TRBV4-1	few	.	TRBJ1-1	CASSQEGGQLNTEAFF	TGCGCCAGCAGCCAAGAGGGGGGGCAGCTGAACACTGAAGCTTTCTTT
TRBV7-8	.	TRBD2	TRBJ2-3	CASRPGEGSTDTQYF	TGTGCCAGCAGGCCCGGGGAGGGGAGTACAGATACGCAGTATTTT
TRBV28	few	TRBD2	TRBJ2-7	CASSFGTSGGYEQYF	TGTGCCAGCAGCTTTGGGACTAGCGGTGGGTACGAGCAGTACTTC
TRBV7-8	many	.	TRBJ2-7	CASSLASLPYEQYF	TGTGCCAGCAGCTTAGCCAGTTTGCCCTACGAGCAGTACTTC
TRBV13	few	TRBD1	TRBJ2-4	CASSVTGVGGKNIQYF	TGTGCCAGCAGCGTAACAGGGGTAGGGGGCAAAAACATTCAGTACTTC
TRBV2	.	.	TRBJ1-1	CASRGEMNTEAFF	TGTGCCAGCAGAGGGGAGATGAACACTGAAGCTTTCTTT
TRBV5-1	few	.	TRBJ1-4	CASSLEVGNVNEKLFF	TGCGCCAGCAGCTTGGAGGTGGGAAACGTGAATGAAAAACTGTTTTTT
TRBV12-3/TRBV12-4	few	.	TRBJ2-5	CASSLSVGGFETQYF	TGTGCCAGCAGTCTCTCGGTAGGGGGGTTCGAGACCCAGTACTTC
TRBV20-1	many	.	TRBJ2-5	CSATDSVGETQYF	TGCAGTGCCACCGATAGCGTAGGAGAGACCCAGTACTTC
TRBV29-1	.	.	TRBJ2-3	CSVGLRDSRTDTQYF	TGCAGCGTTGGTTTGCGGGACTCCCGCACAGATACGCAGTATTTT
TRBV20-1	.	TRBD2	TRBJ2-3	CSASWTSGGPNTQYF	TGCAGTGCCTCCTGGACTAGCGGGGGGCCCAATACGCAGTATTTT
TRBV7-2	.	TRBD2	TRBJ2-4	CASSLGLAGQNIQYF	TGTGCCAGCAGCTTAGGGCTAGCGGGACAAAACATTCAGTACTTC
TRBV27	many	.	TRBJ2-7	CASRLNLDSYEQYF	TGTGCCAGCAGACTTAATTTGGACTCCTACGAGCAGTACTTC
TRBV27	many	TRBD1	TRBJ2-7	CASSLGTGSAYEQYF	TGTGCCAGCAGTTTAGGGACAGGTTCCGCCTACGAGCAGTACTTC
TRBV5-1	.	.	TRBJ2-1	CASTRAGTYNEQFF	TGCGCCAGCACCCGGGCCGGGACCTACAATGAGCAGTTCTTC
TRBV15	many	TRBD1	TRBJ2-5	CATSRDWQGAGETQYF	TGTGCCACCAGCAGAGATTGGCAGGGGGCTGGAGAGACCCAGTACTTC
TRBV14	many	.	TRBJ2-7	CASSQEVMGRRYF	TGTGCCAGCAGCCAAGAAGTTATGGGACGGCGGTACTTC
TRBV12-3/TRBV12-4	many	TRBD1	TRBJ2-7	CASSAGGQGAYEQYF	TGTGCCAGCAGTGCCGGGGGACAGGGGGCCTACGAGCAGTACTTC
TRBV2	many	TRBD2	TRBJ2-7	CASSDHKGRGAIYEQYF	TGTGCCAGCAGCGACCACAAGGGGCGGGGGGCCATCTACGAGCAGTACTTC
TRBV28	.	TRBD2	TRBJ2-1	CASSEGLDYNEQFF	TGTGCCAGCAGTGAGGGACTAGACTACAATGAGCAGTTCTTC
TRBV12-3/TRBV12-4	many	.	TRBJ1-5	CASSLMGRGNQPQHF	TGTGCCAGCAGTTTAATGGGGAGAGGGAATCAGCCCCAGCATTTT
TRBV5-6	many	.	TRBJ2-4	CASSLETGTGIQYF	TGTGCCAGCAGCCTGGAGACGGGAACAGGCATTCAGTACTTC
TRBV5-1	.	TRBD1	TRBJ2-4	CASSPSTGENIQYF	TGCGCCAGCAGCCCCTCGACAGGGGAAAACATTCAGTACTTC
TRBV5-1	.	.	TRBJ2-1	CASSGRVDRVKEQFF	TGCGCCAGCAGCGGGAGGGTTGACAGGGTCAAGGAGCAGTTCTTC
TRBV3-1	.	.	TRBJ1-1	CASSQDVTSLGAFF	TGTGCCAGCAGCCAAGATGTTACGTCCCTAGGAGCTTTCTTT
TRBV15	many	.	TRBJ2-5	CATSRDPGETQYF	TGTGCCACCAGCAGAGACCCGGGGGAGACCCAGTACTTC
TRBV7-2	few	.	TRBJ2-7	CASSFYRGGYEQYF	TGTGCCAGCAGCTTTTACAGGGGAGGCTACGAGCAGTACTTC
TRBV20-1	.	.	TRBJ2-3	CSATTGPQGVTQYF	TGCAGTGCTACAACTGGACCCCAGGGTGTTACGCAGTATTTT
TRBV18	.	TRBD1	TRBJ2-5	CASSPGRDSQYF	TGTGCCAGCTCACCAGGAAGGGACAGTCAGTACTTC
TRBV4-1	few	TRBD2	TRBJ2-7	CASSQDRGTSGRYEQYF	TGCGCCAGCAGCCAAGATAGGGGGACTAGCGGCCGCTACGAGCAGTACTTC
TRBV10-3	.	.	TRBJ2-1	CAISGGHNEQFF	TGTGCCATCAGTGGAGGCCACAATGAGCAGTTCTTC
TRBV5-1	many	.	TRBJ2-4	CASSLVESSNIQYF	TGCGCCAGCAGCTTGGTGGAGAGTTCAAACATTCAGTACTTC
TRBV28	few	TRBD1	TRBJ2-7	CAIAPAGGEQYF	TGTGCCATCGCCCCGGCAGGGGGCGAGCAGTACTTC
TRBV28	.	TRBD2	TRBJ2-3	CASRGSGGPTDTQYF	TGTGCCAGCAGAGGGTCGGGAGGGCCGACAGATACGCAGTATTTT
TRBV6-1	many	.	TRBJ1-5	CASTRNGISNQPQHF	TGTGCCAGCACCCGGAATGGGATTAGCAATCAGCCCCAGCATTTT
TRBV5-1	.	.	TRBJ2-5	CASSRDAGETQYF	TGCGCCAGCAGCCGGGACGCTGGGGAGACCCAGTACTTC
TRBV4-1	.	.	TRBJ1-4	CASSQVGLGGLFF	TGCGCCAGCAGCCAAGTAGGGTTGGGCGGACTGTTTTTT
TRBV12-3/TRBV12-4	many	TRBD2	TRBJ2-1	CASSFLILGGGYNEQFF	TGTGCCAGCAGTTTTCTTATATTGGGCGGGGGGTACAATGAGCAGTTCTTC
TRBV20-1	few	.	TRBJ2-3	CSARDLRGGRGDTQYF	TGCAGTGCTAGAGATCTGCGCGGTGGGCGGGGAGATACGCAGTATTTT
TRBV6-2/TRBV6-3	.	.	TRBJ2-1	CASVGRNLYNEQFF	TGTGCCAGCGTGGGACGGAACCTCTACAATGAGCAGTTCTTC
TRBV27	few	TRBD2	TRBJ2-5	CASSPRASGGETQYF	TGTGCCAGCAGTCCCCGGGCTAGCGGGGGGGAGACCCAGTACTTC
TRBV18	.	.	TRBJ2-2	CASSPAAAGNTGELFF	TGTGCCAGCTCACCGGCAGCCGCGGGGAACACCGGGGAGCTGTTTTTT
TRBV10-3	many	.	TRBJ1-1	CAIGGVNTEAFF	TGTGCCATCGGGGGTGTGAACACTGAAGCTTTCTTT
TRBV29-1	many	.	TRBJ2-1	CSVRDSGSYNEQFF	TGCAGCGTCCGGGATTCGGGGTCCTACAATGAGCAGTTCTTC